The 21 T cell receptor beta chains below all came from one sample that was sequenced in a study of T cell changes during pregnancy in multiple sclerosis. Assay used: immunoSEQ multiplex PCR; TCRdb lists only in-frame clones, some missing. The table has 80,000 to 100,000 clones, 93% seen once. This specimen was peripheral blood, taken after pregnancy. The receptors derive from a female donor with multiple sclerosis, enrolled in a pregnancy study.

The V call is TRBV30, the J call TRBJ1-4; D remains ambiguous. Trimming cost V 4 bases and J 8 bases, with 14 bases left between them. The length of the CDR3 is 13 residues. Germline-derived CDR1 and CDR2 are GTSNPN and SVGIG (reference sequence). The CDR3 DNA reads TGTGCCTGGACGGAGACGGTAGACGAAAAACTGTTTTTT. Translating gives CAWTETVDEKLFF.

This clone was counted a single time. The rearrangement links TRBV6-5 to TRBJ2-7, with 12 bases lining up with TRBD1. The germline CDR1 and CDR2 sequences are MNHEY and SVGAGI. CDR3 length: 16 amino acids. V was pared by 0 bases and J by 6 bases, with 6 bases of the junction left unmatched. The DNA for the CDR3 is TGTGCCAGCAGTTACTCGACGGGACAGGGGGCCCTCGAGCAGTACTTC. The encoded protein is CASSYSTGQGALEQYF.

Only one count was recorded for this clone. The chain employs TRBV28 and TRBJ1-2, with a possible D match to TRBD1 (5 bases). The CDR3 runs to 13 residues. V was shortened by 1 base and J by 4 bases, with 7 bases between the two germline ends. Germline lookup yields CDR1 MDHEN and CDR2 SYDVKM. CDR3 DNA: TGTGCCAGCAGTTTATCTGACAGCTATGGCTACACCTTC. Its translation: CASSLSDSYGYTF.

This chain connects TRBV7-6 to TRBJ2-3; D is ambiguous. The V gene's germline CDR1 is SGHVS and CDR2 FNYEAQ. The length of the CDR3 is 14 residues. V lost 0 bases and J lost 2, with 6 bases in between. Written as DNA, the CDR3 is TGTGCCAGCAGCTTAGCCGCGGACACAGATACGCAGTATTTT. Translating it yields CASSLAADTDTQYF.

The chain links TRBV7-9 to TRBJ2-7; a weak D match, TRBD2 (6 bases). The CDR3 length is 14 residues. From germline, CDR1 is SEHNR and CDR2 FQNEAQ (reference sequence). V was cut by 2 bases and J by 3 bases, with 11 bases left in between. Written as DNA, the CDR3 is TGTGCCAGCAGCTTATTGGGGGGTGGCTACGAGCAGTACTTC. It encodes CASSLLGGGYEQYF.

The J gene is TRBJ2-2, the V gene TRBV14, with D unclear. Trimming removed 4 bases at V and 5 bases at J, with 8 bases between. This CDR3 has 13 amino acids. Germline-derived CDR1 and CDR2 are SGHDN and FVKESK. The CDR3 loop is CASSPFGTGELFF. CDR3 bases: TGTGCCAGCAGCCCCTTCGGGACCGGGGAGCTGTTTTTT.

In this sample, this clone turned up a few times. The CDR3 DNA follows: TGTGCCAGCAGTGATAACTACAGGATTAAAGCTTTCTTT. Its translation is CASSDNYRIKAFF. The chain employs TRBV2 and TRBJ1-1, with a tentative D call TRBD1 (5 bases). Germline V lookup: CDR1 SNHLY, CDR2 FYNNEI. Between the trimmed V and J ends, which lost 3 bases and 9 bases, there was a span of 14 bases. CDR3 length: 13 residues.

This sequence joins TRBV5-1 and TRBJ2-5; 9 bases agree with TRBD1. CDR3 length: 15 residues. J was trimmed by 2 bases and V by 4 bases; bases with no gene match: 6. Germline CDR1 reads SGHRS; CDR2 reads YFSETQ. The CDR3: CASSAAGTGQETQYF. The CDR3 DNA reads TGCGCCAGCAGCGCTGCCGGGACAGGGCAAGAGACCCAGTACTTC.

The V call is TRBV4-1, the J call TRBJ1-5; TRBD1 might be the D (6 bases). V was cut by 3 bases and J by 6 bases, with 21 bases left in between. CDR3 length equals 17 residues. The germline V gene has CDR1 MGHRA and CDR2 YSYEKL. The CDR3 sequence is CASSQAAGGRRGQPQHF. In DNA, the CDR3 is TGCGCCAGCAGCCAGGCGGCCGGGGGGCGCAGGGGTCAGCCCCAGCATTTT.

V is TRBV6-5 and J is TRBJ2-7; TRBD1 is a possible D gene (5 bases). The CDR3 runs 13 residues. Trimming took off 8 bases at V and 3 bases at J, with 14 bases between the two ends. CDR1 MNHEY and CDR2 SVGAGI come from the germline V gene. CDR3 bases: TGTGCCAGCGGACAAGACCGAATCTACGAGCAGTACTTC. Its protein product is CASGQDRIYEQYF.

The chain joins TRBV7-2 to TRBJ2-5, with 10 bases aligning to TRBD2. CDR1 and CDR2 (germline): SGHTA, FQGNSA. The ends lost 2 bases at V and 5 bases at J; junction bases unmatched: 2. The CDR3 runs to 14 residues. The CDR3 nucleotides read TGTGCCAGCAGCTTAAGCGGGAGGGGGGAGACCCAGTACTTC. This sequence encodes CASSLSGRGETQYF.

The chain has TRBV5-1 and TRBJ2-5, with 8 bases aligning to TRBD1. J lost 4 bases, V lost 3 bases, and 5 bases had no gene match. The CDR3 is 14 amino acids. Per the germline V gene, CDR1 is SGHRS and CDR2 is YFSETQ. CDR3 loop: CASSSDRGRETQYF. The CDR3 bases are TGCGCCAGCAGCTCTGACAGGGGTCGAGAGACCCAGTACTTC.

This clone was observed once. The gene calls are TRBV4-2 and TRBJ1-1; 7 bases are a match to TRBD1. This CDR3 comprises 15 residues. The trim removed 2 bases at V and 4 bases at J, leaving 7 bases unmatched. CDR1 and CDR2 (germline): LGHNA, YNFKEQ. In nucleotides, the CDR3 is TGTGCCAGCAGCCAATCCACAGGGGATCCCACTGAAGCTTTCTTT. Amino acid sequence: CASSQSTGDPTEAFF.

This clone has a single count. The chain employs TRBV12-5 and TRBJ1-3; 7 bases line up with TRBD1. V was pared by 0 bases and J by 3 bases, with 5 bases of the junction left unmatched. Germline CDR1 and CDR2: LGHNT and FRNRAP. The CDR3 is made up of 16 amino acids. The CDR3 sequence is CASGLVIRGLGNTIYF. CDR3 DNA sequence: TGTGCTAGTGGTTTGGTAATAAGGGGGCTTGGAAACACCATATATTTT. The complete variable domain, with remaining parts taken from reference TRBV12-5 and TRBJ1-3, reads DARVTQTPRHKVTEMGQEVTMRCQPILGHNTVFWYRQTMMQGLELLAYFRNRAPLDDSGMPKDRFSAEMPDATLATLKIQPSEPRDSAVYFCASGLVIRGLGNTIYFGEGSWLTVV.

This clone appeared once. The gene calls are TRBV27 and TRBJ1-4; tentatively, D is TRBD1 (5 bases). This CDR3 has 15 residues. Germline loops: CDR1 MNHEY, CDR2 SMNVEV (reference sequence). V was clipped by 5 bases and J by 7 bases, with 17 bases between them. The CDR3 loop reads CASSIGGGYGEKLFF. CDR3 coding DNA: TGTGCCAGCAGTATAGGCGGGGGGTATGGTGAAAAACTGTTTTTT. The entire variable domain, with the rest obtained from reference TRBV27 and TRBJ1-4, is as follows: EAQVTQNPRYLITVTGKKLTVTCSQNMNHEYMSWYRQDPGLGLRQIYYSMNVEVTDKGDVPEGYKVSRKEKRNFPLILESPSPNQTSLYFCASSIGGGYGEKLFFGSGTQLSVL.

The chain couples TRBV27 to TRBJ2-1; tentatively, D is TRBD1 (6 bases). CDR3 length: 14 residues. Germline CDR1 MNHEY, CDR2 SMNVEV (reference sequence). V was trimmed by 4 bases and J by 4 bases, leaving 11 bases between them. The CDR3 reads CASSSGDGYNEQFF. The CDR3 region has the DNA TGTGCCAGCAGTTCAGGGGACGGTTACAATGAGCAGTTCTTC.

The chain joins TRBV4-1 to TRBJ2-4, with 16 positions matching TRBD2. The CDR3 covers 18 residues. In germline, CDR1 is MGHRA, CDR2 YSYEKL. Trimming cost V 4 bases and J 1 base; bases outside gene matches: 4. CDR3 residues: CASSPGLAGGVAKNIQYF. The CDR3 nucleotides are TGCGCCAGCAGCCCGGGACTAGCGGGAGGGGTGGCCAAAAACATTCAGTACTTC.

J is TRBJ2-7 and V is TRBV11-2; D not resolved. Trimming stripped 3 bases from V and 0 bases from J, with 18 bases between. Germline lookup yields CDR1 SGHAT and CDR2 FQNNGV. The CDR3 loop spans 17 amino acids. This CDR3 reads CASSLGSIIRSSYEQYF. CDR3 nucleotides: TGTGCCAGCAGCTTGGGCTCTATAATAAGAAGCTCCTACGAGCAGTACTTC.

V gene TRBV7-3 combines with J gene TRBJ1-2; D might be TRBD1 (5 bases). Germline CDR1 and CDR2: SGHTA and FQGTGA. V was cut by 3 bases and J by 4 bases, with 9 bases left in between. This CDR3 comprises 13 residues. CDR3 DNA: TGTGCCAGCAGCTTGGGGGGGGGCTATGGCTACACCTTC. This codes for CASSLGGGYGYTF.

This clone was seen once. The chain is built from TRBV1 and TRBJ1-1. TRBV1 is listed as a pseudogene. The CDR3 contains 15 residues. The DNA for the CDR3 is TGCACCAGCAGCCTAATGCGGGGAGGGAACACTGAAGCTTTCTTT. Translated: CTSSLMRGGNTEAFF.

The chain carries TRBV6-1 and TRBJ2-1, with D possibly being TRBD2 (5 bases). Germline CDR1 MNHNS, CDR2 SASEGT. The V gene lost 3 bases and the J gene lost 5 bases, with 8 bases spanning the gap. This CDR3 is 13 amino acids long. CDR3 protein: CASSDRGNNEQFF. CDR3 DNA: TGTGCCAGCAGTGACCGGGGTAACAATGAGCAGTTCTTC.